Listed below are T cell receptor beta chains from one sample, sequenced in a study of cytotoxic CD8 clonotypes in ibrutinib-treated CLL. The repertoire was sequenced with immunoSEQ multiplex PCR; TCRdb's copy has only in-frame clones and lacks some. Counted here are fewer than 35,000 clones, approximately 54% occurring once; the ten biggest clones make up roughly 5.1%. The starting material was PBMCs, obtained before ibrutinib treatment. The receptors were gathered from a human donor with chronic lymphocytic leukemia. Each CDR3 is given with its conserved first and last residue. A D gene is named only where the DNA matches it firmly. Only some rows state a clone size, as once, few, many or a class for expanded clones.

CDR3 protein	CDR3 DNA	V gene	J gene	D gene	clone size
CASSEEEGVYGYTF	TGTGCCAGCAGTGAAGAGGAAGGAGTCTATGGCTACACCTTC	TRBV2	TRBJ1-2	NA	NA
CASSERLNYGYTF	TGCGCCAGCAGTGAGAGGTTGAACTATGGCTACACCTTC	TRBV10-1	TRBJ1-2	NA	few
CASSLGDRNSPLHF	TGTGCCAGCAGCTTAGGGGACAGAAATTCACCCCTCCACTTT	TRBV7-9	TRBJ1-6	TRBD1	few
CSVGTGTRNQPQHF	TGCAGCGTGGGGACCGGGACACGCAATCAGCCCCAGCATTTT	TRBV29-1	TRBJ1-5	NA	few
CASSAKGGTEAFF	TGCGCCAGCAGTGCCAAGGGCGGCACTGAAGCTTTCTTT	TRBV4-3	TRBJ1-1	NA	few
CASSLGGRGYNEQFF	TGTGCCAGCAGTCTCGGCGGGAGAGGGTACAATGAGCAGTTCTTC	TRBV28	TRBJ2-1	TRBD2	once
CASVWDNSYEQYF	TGTGCCAGCGTCTGGGACAACTCCTACGAGCAGTACTTC	TRBV28	TRBJ2-7	NA	NA
CASSFSSARTGGSEAFF	TGTGCCAGCAGCTTTAGCTCTGCCCGGACAGGGGGCAGTGAAGCTTTCTTT	TRBV7-2	TRBJ1-1	TRBD1	NA
CASSPLAHSATNEKLFF	TGTGCCAGCAGCCCCCTCGCCCACAGTGCAACTAATGAAAAACTGTTTTTT	TRBV7-9	TRBJ1-4	NA	NA
CASSPSGGHQPQHF	TGTGCCAGCAGCCCCAGCGGGGGCCATCAGCCCCAGCATTTT	TRBV7-9	TRBJ1-5	NA	once
CASSFQGSGNQPQHF	TGTGCCAGCAGTTTCCAGGGATCGGGCAATCAGCCCCAGCATTTT	TRBV27	TRBJ1-5	NA	few
CASSQGARGFNQPQHF	TGCGCCAGCAGCCAGGGGGCTAGGGGGTTCAATCAGCCCCAGCATTTT	TRBV4-1	TRBJ1-5	NA	NA
CASRDSSYLSGNTIYF	TGTGCCAGCAGGGACAGCTCTTATCTCTCTGGAAACACCATATATTTT	TRBV2	TRBJ1-3	NA	NA
CASSHPTNPQDTDTQYF	TGCGCCAGCAGCCATCCGACTAACCCTCAAGACACAGATACGCAGTATTTT	TRBV4-3	TRBJ2-3	NA	NA
CASSLWGGGTEAFF	TGTGCCAGCAGCTTATGGGGGGGTGGCACTGAAGCTTTCTTT	TRBV7-2	TRBJ1-1	NA	NA
CASSSTGTGIYGYTF	TGTGCCAGCAGCTCGACCGGGACAGGGATCTATGGCTACACCTTC	TRBV14	TRBJ1-2	TRBD1	few
CASSFSTESNEKLFF	TGTGCCAGCAGCTTTTCGACAGAATCTAATGAAAAACTGTTTTTT	TRBV7-9	TRBJ1-4	NA	few
CATARTSNYGYTF	TGTGCCACTGCACGAACCTCTAACTATGGCTACACCTTC	TRBV7-2	TRBJ1-2	NA	NA
CASGTGAYEQYF	TGTGCCTCCGGGACAGGGGCCTACGAGCAGTACTTC	TRBV14	TRBJ2-7	TRBD1	NA
CASTGTLNTGELFF	TGCGCCAGCACTGGGACTCTGAACACCGGGGAGCTGTTTTTT	TRBV10-1	TRBJ2-2	NA	NA
CASSYTGSSNQPQHF	TGTGCCAGCAGTTATACAGGGTCTAGCAATCAGCCCCAGCATTTT	TRBV11-3	TRBJ1-5	NA	NA
CASSQVSGRTYEQYF	TGCGCCAGCAGCCAAGTCTCTGGCCGGACCTACGAGCAGTACTTC	TRBV4-1	TRBJ2-7	NA	few
CASKDRGKNEQFF	TGTGCCAGCAAAGACAGGGGTAAAAATGAGCAGTTCTTC	TRBV7-2	TRBJ2-1	TRBD1	NA
CASSLSGWTKSLNEQFF	TGTGCCAGCAGTTTATCGGGATGGACTAAGTCCCTCAATGAGCAGTTCTTC	TRBV27	TRBJ2-1	NA	NA
CASSLTRGSSSYEQYF	TGTGCCAGCTCACTAACTAGGGGGTCGAGTTCCTACGAGCAGTACTTC	TRBV18	TRBJ2-7	NA	NA
CASSLQPGQGREQYF	TGCGCCAGCAGCTTACAACCGGGACAGGGACGCGAGCAGTACTTC	TRBV5-1	TRBJ2-7	TRBD1	NA
CASSNRAAYEQYF	TGTGCCAGCAGTAACCGGGCCGCCTACGAGCAGTACTTC	TRBV27	TRBJ2-7	NA	NA
CASSPGLGQNEQFF	TGTGCCAGCAGCCCGGGACTAGGGCAAAATGAGCAGTTCTTC	TRBV27	TRBJ2-1	TRBD2	NA
CASSGIEPEAGVTDTQYF	TGCGCCAGCAGTGGGATAGAGCCTGAAGCGGGGGTCACAGATACGCAGTATTTT	TRBV10-1	TRBJ2-3	TRBD2	few
CASSLHRGGGETQYF	TGTGCCAGCAGCCTTCACCGGGGGGGAGGAGAGACCCAGTACTTC	TRBV9	TRBJ2-5	TRBD2	NA
CASSLDLARVVELFF	TGTGCCAGCAGCTTAGACCTAGCCAGGGTGGTGGAGCTGTTTTTT	TRBV11-2	TRBJ2-2	NA	once
CASSQGQASYTF	TGCGCCAGCAGCCAAGGGCAGGCTAGCTACACCTTC	TRBV4-1	TRBJ1-2	NA	few
CSVEPRDRGYGYTF	TGCAGCGTTGAACCGAGGGACAGGGGCTATGGCTACACCTTC	TRBV29-1	TRBJ1-2	TRBD1	NA
CASSLSSGRYNEQFF	TGTGCCAGCAGCCTATCTAGCGGGCGTTACAATGAGCAGTTCTTC	TRBV5-5	TRBJ2-1	TRBD2	NA
CASSEQPRTGKNIQYF	TGCGCCAGCAGTGAACAACCACGGACAGGGAAAAACATTCAGTACTTC	TRBV10-1	TRBJ2-4	TRBD1	NA
CASSLDGASSYEQYF	TGTGCCAGCAGCTTAGACGGGGCGAGCTCCTACGAGCAGTACTTC	TRBV7-2	TRBJ2-7	NA	NA
CASGEWEGNTIYF	TGTGCCAGCGGGGAGTGGGAGGGAAACACCATATATTTT	TRBV6-1	TRBJ1-3	NA	NA
CASSLRTGGPHEQYF	TGTGCCAGCAGCTTACGGACGGGGGGGCCCCACGAGCAGTACTTC	TRBV7-2	TRBJ2-7	TRBD2	NA
CASSSSSGIYNEQFF	TGTGCCAGTAGTTCGTCTAGCGGCATCTACAATGAGCAGTTCTTC	TRBV19	TRBJ2-1	TRBD2	NA
CASNPPGQGVEAFF	TGTGCCAGCAACCCCCCTGGACAGGGGGTTGAAGCTTTCTTT	TRBV7-9	TRBJ1-1	TRBD1	NA
CASSKGLAPYEQYF	TGTGCCAGCAGCAAAGGATTAGCTCCCTACGAGCAGTACTTC	TRBV5-6	TRBJ2-7	NA	NA
CASSLDTQETQYF	TGTGCCAGCTCACTGGACACGCAAGAGACCCAGTACTTC	TRBV18	TRBJ2-5	NA	NA
CASSFQSMNTEAFF	TGTGCCAGCAGCTTCCAAAGCATGAACACTGAAGCTTTCTTT	TRBV5-4	TRBJ1-1	NA	NA
CASSTSRVPDTQYF	TGTGCCAGCAGCACAAGTAGGGTACCAGATACGCAGTATTTT	TRBV7-8	TRBJ2-3	NA	NA
CASSSGQDGLNSPLHF	TGTGCCAGCAGCTCGGGACAGGACGGTCTCAATTCACCCCTCCACTTT	TRBV5-4	TRBJ1-6	TRBD1	few
CASSMRSGYEQYF	TGTGCCAGTAGTATGAGGTCAGGGTACGAGCAGTACTTC	TRBV19	TRBJ2-7	NA	NA
CASSPRQGVSTEAFF	TGTGCCAGCAGCCCCCGACAGGGAGTATCCACTGAAGCTTTCTTT	TRBV7-6	TRBJ1-1	TRBD1	NA
CASSPGQGNGYTF	TGCGCCAGCAGCCCCGGACAGGGCAATGGCTACACCTTC	TRBV5-1	TRBJ1-2	TRBD1	few
CAISGSETFQETQYF	TGTGCCATCAGTGGATCTGAAACCTTCCAAGAGACCCAGTACTTC	TRBV10-3	TRBJ2-5	NA	NA
CASSLRPGNQPQHF	TGCGCCAGCAGCTTACGGCCGGGCAATCAGCCCCAGCATTTT	TRBV5-1	TRBJ1-5	NA	NA
CASSGQGRSGNTIYF	TGTGCCAGCAGTGGACAGGGTCGCTCTGGAAACACCATATATTTT	TRBV27	TRBJ1-3	TRBD1	NA
CASSFRQGKAFF	TGTGCCAGCAGTTTTCGACAGGGCAAGGCTTTCTTT	TRBV27	TRBJ1-1	TRBD1	NA
CASSPGGSEQFF	TGTGCCAGCAGCCCGGGGGGGTCGGAGCAGTTCTTC	TRBV28	TRBJ2-1	TRBD2	NA
CASSLVGGRYNEQFF	TGTGCCAGCAGCTTAGTTGGGGGGCGTTACAATGAGCAGTTCTTC	TRBV7-9	TRBJ2-1	NA	few
CAISDPTHGQGATQYF	TGTGCCATCAGTGACCCCACTCATGGACAGGGGGCGACCCAGTACTTC	TRBV10-3	TRBJ2-5	TRBD1	NA
CASSEYRGGNTEAFF	TGTGCCAGCAGTGAATATAGGGGAGGGAACACTGAAGCTTTCTTT	TRBV25-1	TRBJ1-1	NA	few
CASSKLAGTEDEQFF	TGTGCCAGCAGCAAACTAGCGGGAACTGAGGATGAGCAGTTCTTC	TRBV11-2	TRBJ2-1	TRBD2	medium-sized
CASSAILSGDTQYF	TGTGCCAGCAGTGCCATTCTTTCGGGGGATACGCAGTATTTT	TRBV6-1	TRBJ2-3	NA	few
CASSRTGDRRYTF	TGTGCCAGCAGCAGAACAGGGGATCGTCGCTACACCTTC	TRBV7-9	TRBJ1-2	TRBD1	few